The clone carrying this T cell receptor (beta chain) was found a few times. Its target is unknown. Amplification yielded TCR beta CDR3 regions, with RNA transcripts as the source. Initially, a first-round RT-PCR of the TCR CDR3 employed the HTBI primer set. TCRdb independently ran MiXCR on the multiplex PCR reads; one entry per CDR3 protein. The sample records fewer than 550,000 distinct CDR3 sequences, around a sixth being singletons. These data originate in a study of T cells in Graves' hyperthyroidism and ophthalmopathy. The CDR3 has 16 residues. The V gene end was trimmed by 1 base and the J gene end by 2 bases; junction bases not matched to a gene: 6. The V gene's germline CDR1 is MGHRA and CDR2 YSYEKL. Any patient presenting with uncontrolled infection, other autoimmune disease, pregnancy or lactation was left out. Study-wide results and limits: Ophthalmopathy was predicted by the model a median of approximately six months ahead of onset. Blood shared most expanded thyroid clonotypes above 0.001.

Sequencing used blood. The origin of this receptor is a young woman with Graves' hyperthyroidism. The chain uses TRBV4-1 and TRBJ2-3; TRBD2 matches at 7 bases. The CDR3 is CASSQGGGRFTDTQYF. The CDR3, as DNA: TGCGCCAGCAGCCAAGGGGGGGGTAGGTTCACAGATACGCAGTATTTT.